This entry describes one TCR beta chain. What it binds is not known. The protocol was immunoSEQ multiplex PCR, while the TCRdb copy is restricted to in-frame clones and leaves out a portion. Counted here are about 120,000 clones, around 85% occurring once; the ten biggest clones make up over 8%. The CDR3 totals 16 residues. Germline trimming cut 5 bases from V and 0 bases from J; bases unmatched to any gene: 4. Germline V CDR1 and CDR2: MDHEN, SYDVKM. This sample stems from a study of T cell responses to AZD1222 COVID-19 vaccine. Study-wide points: Females outnumbered males among donors, who were mostly white British; clonal diversity was possibly underestimated. Distributed over spike, vaccine-associated CD4 TCRs predominated at 160-218 and 743-854.

The receptor was derived from an adult in good health. This chain connects TRBV28 to TRBJ2-1; the match to TRBD2 covers 10 bases. Source: peripheral blood, taken on day 0 of AZD1222 vaccination. CDR3 DNA: TGTGCCAGCAGTCCCACTAGCGGGGTCTCCTACAATGAGCAGTTCTTC. Translation gives CASSPTSGVSYNEQFF.